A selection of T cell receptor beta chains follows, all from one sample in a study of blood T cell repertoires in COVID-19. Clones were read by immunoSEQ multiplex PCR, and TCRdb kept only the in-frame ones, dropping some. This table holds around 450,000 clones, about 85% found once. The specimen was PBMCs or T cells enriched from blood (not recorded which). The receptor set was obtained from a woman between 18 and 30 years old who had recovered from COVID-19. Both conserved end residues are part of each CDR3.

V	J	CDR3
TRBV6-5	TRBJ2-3	CASSPQGKNTQYF
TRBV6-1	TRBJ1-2	CASSDGPGGGYTF
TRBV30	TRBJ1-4	CAWSLSQRQSTNEKLFF
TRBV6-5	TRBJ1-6	CATRDAWEAPLHF
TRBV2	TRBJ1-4	CASSVQNEKLFF
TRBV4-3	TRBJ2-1	CASSGGGRTTHNEQFF
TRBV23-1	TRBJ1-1	CASSRRGRGTEAFF
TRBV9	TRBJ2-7	CASSVPDRRYF
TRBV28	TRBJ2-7	CASGRGPRYEQYF
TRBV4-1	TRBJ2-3	CASSPTPGLVTDTQYF
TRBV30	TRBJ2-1	CAWSVEGRVGGEQFF
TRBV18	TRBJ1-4	CASSPAPGQGEKLFF
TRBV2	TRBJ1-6	CASLRTGSSPLHF
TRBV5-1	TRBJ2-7	CASSLGTSPAYEQYF
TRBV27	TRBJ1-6	CASSVSYNSPLHF
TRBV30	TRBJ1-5	CAWSVQRTGGTNQPQHF
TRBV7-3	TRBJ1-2	CASSPGGGPSYGYTF
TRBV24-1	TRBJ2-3	CATSDLGGAPDTQYF
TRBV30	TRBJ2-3	CAWSEGTSKRTQYF
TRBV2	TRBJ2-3	CASSPAGQGGTDTQYF
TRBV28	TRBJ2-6	CASSTGQGSGANVLTF
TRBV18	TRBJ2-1	CASCLSGGDNEQFF
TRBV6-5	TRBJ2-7	CASTDSYEQYF
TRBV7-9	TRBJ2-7	CASSPEGTGITYEQYF
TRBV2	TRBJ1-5	CASMRSEGQPQHF
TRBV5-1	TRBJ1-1	CASSLGTGANQNTEAFF
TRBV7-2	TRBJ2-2	CASSSPSAGELFF
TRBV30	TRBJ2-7	CAWSPSYEQYF
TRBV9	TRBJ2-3	CASSVVPGGTDTQYF
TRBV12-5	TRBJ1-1	CASGPDSHTEAFF
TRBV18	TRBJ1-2	CASSPGTGFDYGYTF
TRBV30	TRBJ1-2	CAWSVGGSANYGYTF
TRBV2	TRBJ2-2	CASSVGAGELFF
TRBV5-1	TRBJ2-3	CASSEGGQTSAQYF
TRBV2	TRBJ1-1	CASRGNGNTEAFF
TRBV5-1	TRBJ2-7	CASTPGDGYEQYF
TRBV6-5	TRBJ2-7	CASRVPGEATYEQYF
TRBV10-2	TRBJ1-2	CASLGTASYGYTF
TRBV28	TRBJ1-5	CASSPHSGNQPQHF
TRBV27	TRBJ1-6	CASKDRVISGYNSPLHF
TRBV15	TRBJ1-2	CATSRASGLGGYTF
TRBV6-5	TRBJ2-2	CASQMGGADTGELFF
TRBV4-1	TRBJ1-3	CASSHPSGPGNTIYF
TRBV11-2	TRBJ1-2	CASSPPFPRGNGYTF
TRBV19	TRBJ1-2	CASSIPGQEDVDGYTF
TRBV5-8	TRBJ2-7	CASSLPTPEQYF
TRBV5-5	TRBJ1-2	CASSLEDSPNYGYTF
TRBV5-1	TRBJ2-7	CASSSEGNRDRFSEQYF
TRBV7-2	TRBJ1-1	CASSYEVRAGAFF
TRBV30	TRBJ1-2	CAWSVEDYGYTF
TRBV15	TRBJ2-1	CATSRGVAGGRHNEQFF
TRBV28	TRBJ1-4	CASSGGLGEKLFF
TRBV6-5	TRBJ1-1	CASKTVMNTEAFF
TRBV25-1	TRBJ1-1	CASSDPGNTEAFF
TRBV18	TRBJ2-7	CASSPVGDTYYEQYF